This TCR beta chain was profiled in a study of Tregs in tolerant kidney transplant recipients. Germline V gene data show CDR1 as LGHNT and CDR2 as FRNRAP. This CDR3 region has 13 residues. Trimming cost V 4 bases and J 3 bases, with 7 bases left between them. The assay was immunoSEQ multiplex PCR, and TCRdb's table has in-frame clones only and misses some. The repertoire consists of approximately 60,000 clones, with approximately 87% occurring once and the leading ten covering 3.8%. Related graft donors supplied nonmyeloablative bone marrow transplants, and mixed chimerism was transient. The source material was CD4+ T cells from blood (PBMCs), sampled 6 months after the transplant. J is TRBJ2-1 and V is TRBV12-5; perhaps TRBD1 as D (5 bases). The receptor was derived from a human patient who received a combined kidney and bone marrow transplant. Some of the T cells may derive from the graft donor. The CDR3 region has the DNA TGTGCTAGTGGTTCGACAGTCTACAATGAGCAGTTCTTC. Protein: CASGSTVYNEQFF.